Each of the 20 T cell receptor beta chains below was sequenced from the same sample in a study of tissue T cells after allogeneic stem cell transplantation. Sequenced by immunoSEQ multiplex PCR; TCRdb stores in-frame clones only, minus some. The sample includes roughly 6,800 clones, around half seen only once; the top ten take roughly 3.9%. Time point: mouse harvest day 7 after allogeneic transplant. Mouse grafts combined 10^7 T-cell-depleted bone marrow cells with 10^6 splenic CD5+ T cells. Specimen: gut tissue. These receptors were obtained from a female BALB/c mouse given C57BL/6 T cells with graft-versus-host disease after an allogeneic hematopoietic cell transplant.

Comment on this clone: The genes are named according to mouse. The read finishes 1 residue shy of the CDR3 end, and the germline J gene is used to complete it. The chain links TRBV26 to TRBJ2-5; unclear D gene. Trimming left V 5 bases short and J 0 bases short, with 9 bases between. Germline CDR1 KGHPV, CDR2 FQNQEV (reference sequence). The CDR3 sequence is 14 residues long. Partial CDR3 DNA: TGTGCCAGCAGTGGCGGGGTTAACCAAGACACCCAGTAC. As protein: CASSGGVNQDTQY. The full CDR3 sequence reads CASSGGVNQDTQYF.

In the case of this clone: Each gene name is a mouse one. Sequencing ends 1 residue short of the CDR3 end; the germline J gene provides the rest. The V and J genes are TRBV26 and TRBJ2-4; 10 nucleotides line up with TRBD2. Germline V CDR1 and CDR2: KGHPV, FQNQEV (reference sequence). The CDR3 is 14 amino acids. V shed 2 bases, J shed 6 bases, and the junction held 2 bases outside the gene matches. The DNA read from the CDR3 is TGTGCCAGCAGTCTGAAGGACTGGGGGAACACCTTGTAC. Translation: CASSLKDWGNTLY. The full CDR3 sequence reads CASSLKDWGNTLYF. Using reference TRBV26 and TRBJ2-4 for the parts outside the CDR3, the full variable domain is NSKVIQTPRYLVKGQGQKAKMRCIPEKGHPVVFWYQQNKNNEFKFLINFQNQEVLQQIDMTEKRFSAECPSNSPCSLEIQSSEAGDSALYLCASSLKDWGNTLYFGAGTRLSVL.

This clone ranks as large. Gene names refer to mouse genes. The sequenced fragment ends 1 residue before the CDR3 boundary, so the rest is inferred from the germline J gene. The V and J genes are TRBV5 and TRBJ2-7, with D perhaps matching TRBD2 (5 bases). Trimming stripped 0 bases from V and 3 bases from J, with 12 bases between. Germline assignment: CDR1 LGHNA and CDR2 YNLKQL (reference sequence). The CDR3 extends over 15 amino acids. Partial CDR3 DNA: TGTGCCAGCAGCCAAGAAGGCGTTGGGGTCTATGAACAGTAC. Amino acids: CASSQEGVGVYEQY. The full CDR3 protein is CASSQEGVGVYEQYF.

This clone was counted between two and nine times. Mouse gene names and germline throughout. Read data end 1 residue before the CDR3 end; the end is taken from the germline J gene. V is TRBV26 and J is TRBJ1-1, with 8 bases identical to TRBD1. This CDR3 has 13 amino acids. Germline assignment: CDR1 KGHPV and CDR2 FQNQEV (reference sequence). V gave up 3 bases and J gave up 4 bases; unmatched junction bases: 1. CDR3 region: CASSLTGGTEVFF. CDR3 bases read: TGTGCCAGCAGTCTCACAGGGGGCACAGAAGTCTTC. The variable domain in full, with the rest retrieved from reference TRBV26 and TRBJ1-1, is NSKVIQTPRYLVKGQGQKAKMRCIPEKGHPVVFWYQQNKNNEFKFLINFQNQEVLQQIDMTEKRFSAECPSNSPCSLEIQSSEAGDSALYLCASSLTGGTEVFFGKGTRLTVV.

About this clone itself: The germline and genes are mouse ones. The sequenced part of the CDR3 DNA is TGTGCCAGCGGTGGAGGGACTGGGGGGTCATATGCTGAGCAGTTC. Translated, it gives CASGGGTGGSYAEQF. The entire CDR3 sequence reads CASGGGTGGSYAEQFF. The chain employs TRBV13-2 and TRBJ2-1; 12 bases fit TRBD2. The read ends 1 residue shy of where the CDR3 ends; the end is completed using the germline J gene. Losses at the gene ends were 3 bases for V and 4 bases for J; bases not matched to a gene: 5. Germline assignment: CDR1 NNHNN and CDR2 SYGAGS (reference sequence). This CDR3 has 16 amino acids.

In this sample, this clone turned up once. The listed genes are named as in mouse. CDR3 DNA (partial): TGTGGTGCTAGGACAGACACGGACACCCAGTAC. Translation: CGARTDTDTQY. The full-length CDR3 reads as CGARTDTDTQYF. V and J are TRBV20 and TRBJ2-5, with D uncertain. Read coverage stops 1 residue before the CDR3 terminus; the germline J gene supplies the remainder. The length of the CDR3 is 12 residues. CDR1 is GFQATS and CDR2 is STVNSAI in the germline V gene. V was pared by 2 bases and J by 6 bases, with 9 bases between.

This clone was seen only a few times. Any gene name here is a mouse gene name. The read halts 1 residue ahead of the CDR3 end, with the missing end drawn from the germline J gene. The chain recombines TRBV20 with TRBJ1-1; the match to TRBD1 covers 11 bases. This CDR3 is 11 amino acids long. V gave up 5 bases and J gave up 10 bases; unmatched junction bases: 3. The germline gives CDR1 GFQATS, CDR2 STVNSAI. The covered CDR3 bases are TGTGGTGCTGGACAGGGGGCACGAGTCTTC. Translating it yields CGAGQGARVF. The entire CDR3 protein is CGAGQGARVFF.

This clone has more than one count but fewer than ten. Gene names and germline refer to mouse. The read falls 1 residue short of the CDR3 end, and the missing part is taken from the germline J gene. V is TRBV3 and J is TRBJ1-1; D is uncertain. The germline V gene has CDR1 SNHLY and CDR2 FYNGKV (reference sequence). There are 13 residues in the CDR3. V lost 2 bases, J lost 0 bases, and 4 bases lay in between. The CDR3 bases that were read are TGTGCCAGCAGCTTACAACAGAACACAGAAGTCTTC. This encodes CASSLQQNTEVF. In full, the CDR3 is CASSLQQNTEVFF.

Comments on this clone: The genes are named according to mouse. With the read ending 1 residue before the CDR3 end, the germline J gene is used to fill in that end. The chain joins TRBV1 to TRBJ2-3, with 7 bases fitting TRBD1. Losses at the gene ends were 4 bases for V and 2 bases for J; bases not matched to a gene: 3. The germline gives CDR1 NSQYPW, CDR2 LRSPGD (reference sequence). This CDR3 comprises 14 residues. CDR3 residues: CTCSVDRVAETLYF. CDR3 DNA (partial): TGCACCTGCAGTGTCGACAGGGTTGCAGAAACGCTGTAT.

On this clone itself: All gene names here are mouse names. With the read ending 1 residue before the CDR3 end, the germline J gene is used to fill in that end. V gene TRBV31 combines with J gene TRBJ1-5; 8 nucleotides align to TRBD1. The V gene's germline CDR1 is GKSSPN and CDR2 SITVG. The CDR3 covers 14 residues. The ends lost 4 bases at V and 1 base at J; junction bases unmatched: 3. CDR3 DNA (partial): TGTGCCTGGACCCAGGGGGCGAACAACCAGGCTCCGCTT. Translated, it gives CAWTQGANNQAPL. The whole CDR3 protein is CAWTQGANNQAPLF.

Comment on this clone: Germline and genes: mouse. The CDR3 end lies 1 residue beyond the end of the read and is filled in from the germline J gene. The rearrangement uses TRBV3 and TRBJ2-7; 9 bases match TRBD2. The germline V gene has CDR1 SNHLY and CDR2 FYNGKV (reference sequence). The V gene end was trimmed by 0 bases and the J gene end by 0 bases; junction bases not matched to a gene: 3. This CDR3 has 16 amino acids. CDR3: CASSLAWGGRSYEQYF. CDR3 bases read: TGTGCCAGCAGCTTAGCGTGGGGGGGCCGCTCCTATGAACAGTAC.

Note on this clone: The gene names here belong to mouse. The read halts 1 residue ahead of the CDR3 end, with the missing end drawn from the germline J gene. V gene TRBV5 combines with J gene TRBJ2-2; 11 bases match TRBD2. The V gene end was trimmed by 4 bases and the J gene end by 1 base; junction bases not matched to a gene: 2. Per germline, CDR1 LGHNA and CDR2 YNLKQL (reference sequence). The CDR3 loop spans 16 amino acids. CDR3 sequence: CASSPGTGGNTGQLYF. The sequenced part of the CDR3 DNA is TGTGCCAGCAGCCCCGGGACTGGGGGAAACACCGGGCAGCTCTAC.

On this clone itself: The genes are named according to mouse. Read sequence stops 1 residue before the CDR3 end, and the germline J gene provides the missing end. The chain combines TRBV26 with TRBJ2-7, with no clear D. This CDR3 has 13 amino acids. Trimming took 2 bases from V and 0 from J, leaving 5 bases between them. Per the germline V gene, CDR1 is KGHPV and CDR2 is FQNQEV (reference sequence). CDR3 bases read: TGTGCCAGCAGTCTGCCCTTCTCCTATGAACAGTAC. Translation: CASSLPFSYEQY. The full CDR3 sequence reads CASSLPFSYEQYF.

In regard to this clone: Gene names refer to mouse genes. With the read ending 1 residue before the CDR3 end, the germline J gene is used to fill in that end. This chain connects TRBV23 to TRBJ2-7. The CDR3 spans 14 residues. Germline CDR1 and CDR2: KGHTA and FQNQQP. CDR3 residues: CSSSQSGSSYEQYF. Incomplete CDR3 DNA: TGCTCCAGCAGTCAATCGGGCAGCTCCTATGAACAGTAC.

This clone has more than one count but fewer than ten. The germline and genes are mouse ones. The read terminates 1 residue ahead of where the CDR3 ends, so the germline J gene completes it. The chain joins TRBV26 to TRBJ2-3; the D is unclear. This CDR3 region has 13 residues. Germline lookup yields CDR1 KGHPV and CDR2 FQNQEV (reference sequence). The V and J ends lost 3 bases and 0 bases respectively, with 4 bases between them. CDR3 DNA (partial): TGTGCCAGCAGTCTCCACAGTGCAGAAACGCTGTAT. Translated: CASSLHSAETLY. The entire CDR3 reads CASSLHSAETLYF.

As regards this clone: Gene names are the mouse ones. The sequenced fragment ends 1 residue before the CDR3 boundary, so the rest is inferred from the germline J gene. The V and J genes are TRBV3 and TRBJ1-3; 9 bases map to TRBD1. Germline CDR1 and CDR2: SNHLY and FYNGKV (reference sequence). The J segment lost 4 bases and the V segment lost 4 bases, leaving 5 bases of the junction unmatched. CDR3 size: 15 residues. The CDR3 reads CASSSQGARGNTLYF. The sequenced CDR3 bases are TGTGCCAGCAGCTCACAGGGGGCGAGAGGAAATACGCTCTAT.

Remarks on this clone: Here the gene names and germline are mouse. The part of the CDR3 DNA that was read is TGTGCCAGCTCCCCGGACAGGGGTTCCTATAATTCGCCCCTCTAC. Its protein product is CASSPDRGSYNSPLY. The full-length CDR3 reads as CASSPDRGSYNSPLYF. The rearrangement joins TRBV12-2 to TRBJ1-6; 9 nucleotides line up with TRBD1. The observed sequence ends 1 residue before the CDR3 terminus, with the missing tail filled in from the germline J gene. TRBJ1-6 qualifies as an ORF whose function is uncertain. Germline CDR1 is SGHLS and CDR2 is HYDKME. The CDR3 runs to 16 residues. The V segment lost 4 bases and the J segment 0 bases; nucleotides outside the gene matches: 3.

Comments on this clone: Mouse names are used for the genes. The read is 1 residue too short to cover the CDR3 end, so that end is filled in from the germline J gene. The rearrangement uses TRBV20 and TRBJ2-5; possible D gene TRBD2, 7 bases. The CDR3 contains 11 residues. Germline V gives CDR1 GFQATS, CDR2 STVNSAI. V was trimmed by 5 bases and J by 7 bases, leaving 10 bases between them. Incomplete CDR3 DNA: TGTGGTGCTGAGGGGGGCCACACCCAGTAC. It yields the protein CGAEGGHTQY. The whole CDR3 protein is CGAEGGHTQYF.

With respect to this clone: All gene names here are mouse names. CDR3 amino acids: CASSLRTGGAETLYF. The sequenced CDR3 bases are TGTGCCAGCAGTCTGCGGACTGGTGGTGCAGAAACGCTGTAT. V usage is TRBV26 and J usage is TRBJ2-3, with 7 bases lining up with TRBD2. The read falls 1 residue short of the CDR3 end, and the missing part is taken from the germline J gene. The CDR3 loop spans 15 amino acids. CDR1 is KGHPV and CDR2 is FQNQEV in the germline V gene (reference sequence). The ends lost 2 bases at V and 1 base at J; junction bases unmatched: 3.

Regarding this clone: Genes and germline are mouse. The missing CDR3 end, 1 residue past where the read stops, is filled in from the germline J gene. The chain joins TRBV26 to TRBJ1-1; D is uncertain. CDR3 length equals 14 residues. V was pared by 4 bases and J by 0 bases, with 9 bases between. Germline values: CDR1 KGHPV, CDR2 FQNQEV (reference sequence). The CDR3 DNA, read in part, is TGTGCCAGCAGTCGACACCCTGCAAACACAGAAGTCTTC. This translates into CASSRHPANTEVF. The whole CDR3 protein reads CASSRHPANTEVFF.